The 26 T cell receptor beta chains in this list originate from one sample, sequenced in a study of blood T cell repertoires in COVID-19. Produced via immunoSEQ multiplex PCR; TCRdb's table is partial and in-frame only. Of roughly 260,000 clones in the sample, around 90% were seen once. Sequences were obtained from peripheral blood. Receptors were obtained from a man in his 60s who had recovered from COVID-19.

The chain combines TRBV2 with TRBJ2-1; TRBD2 matches 10 bases. CDR3 size: 19 residues. Germline CDR1 is SNHLY and CDR2 is FYNNEI. J was trimmed by 4 bases and V by 1 base; bases with no gene match: 13. CDR3 nucleotides: TGTGCCAGCAGTGAAGATTTACTAGCGGGGTCGCAATTGTACAATGAGCAGTTCTTC. Translation: CASSEDLLAGSQLYNEQFF.

The chain employs TRBV5-1 and TRBJ2-7; no firm D call. V was pared by 4 bases and J by 12 bases, with 17 bases between. This CDR3 region has 12 residues. From germline, CDR1 is SGHRS and CDR2 YFSETQ. CDR3 sequence reads: CASSTDYAIPYF. CDR3 sequence (DNA): TGCGCCAGCAGCACAGATTACGCGATTCCGTACTTC.

V and J are TRBV5-1 and TRBJ2-1; D is unclear. Germline assignment: CDR1 SGHRS and CDR2 YFSETQ. The V end lost 1 base, the J end lost 6 bases, and 11 bases lay between the germline ends. The length of the CDR3 is 14 residues. CDR3 nucleotides: TGCGCCAGCAGCTTGTTGAGCCTCGGCAATGAGCAGTTCTTC. Protein sequence: CASSLLSLGNEQFF.

The genes are TRBV29-1 and TRBJ1-1; TRBD1 aligns across 9 bases. The CDR3 runs to 14 residues. The germline gives CDR1 SQVTM, CDR2 ANQGSEA. V was clipped by 6 bases and J by 1 base; unmatched bases: 6. CDR3 loop: CSVRDRAGNTEAFF. The CDR3, as DNA: TGCAGCGTACGGGACAGGGCGGGGAACACTGAAGCTTTCTTT. The full variable domain, in which reference TRBV29-1 and TRBJ1-1 provide the parts outside the CDR3, is SAVISQKPSRDICQRGTSLTIQCQVDSQVTMMFWYRQQPGQSLTLIATANQGSEATYESGFVIDKFPISRPNLTFSTLTVSNMSPEDSSIYLCSVRDRAGNTEAFFGQGTRLTVV.

The gene calls are TRBV15 and TRBJ2-5, with D possibly being TRBD1 (6 bases). Per germline, CDR1 LNHNV and CDR2 YYDKDF (reference sequence). V was cut by 3 bases and J by 5 bases, with 13 bases left in between. The CDR3 has 14 amino acids. The CDR3 DNA sequence: TGTGCCACCAGCAGGGGGGACACAAGGGAGACCCAGTACTTC. This sequence encodes CATSRGDTRETQYF.

The V and J genes are TRBV7-2 and TRBJ1-6; D uncertain. Germline CDR1 and CDR2: SGHTA and FQGNSA. The length of the CDR3 is 14 residues. V was clipped by 3 bases and J by 0 bases, with 3 bases between them. CDR3 sequence (DNA): TGTGCCAGCAGCTTGAGCTCCTATAATTCACCCCTCCACTTT. Translation: CASSLSSYNSPLHF.

V gene TRBV5-6 combines with J gene TRBJ2-7; 9 bases agree with TRBD1. Germline CDR1 SGHDT, CDR2 YYEEEE. V dropped 2 bases and J dropped 7; count of bases not matched to a gene: 7. This CDR3 comprises 14 residues. This CDR3 is CASSFRTGVEEQYF. The DNA of the CDR3 is TGTGCCAGCAGCTTTCGGACAGGGGTCGAGGAGCAGTACTTC.

This chain links TRBV9 with TRBJ1-1, with D possibly matching TRBD1 (5 bases). V gave up 4 bases and J gave up 11 bases, with 24 bases separating them. This CDR3 is 15 amino acids long. CDR1 SGDLS and CDR2 YYNGEE come from the germline V gene. The CDR3 sequence: CASSPQGAGPIVAFF. For the CDR3, the DNA is TGTGCCAGCAGCCCCCAAGGGGCGGGGCCTATCGTGGCTTTCTTT.

The rearrangement joins TRBV19 to TRBJ2-2, with TRBD1 matching 7 bases. V was clipped by 5 bases and J by 0 bases; unmatched bases: 9. The germline gives CDR1 LNHDA, CDR2 SQIVND (reference sequence). CDR3 length: 17 amino acids. CDR3 in DNA: TGTGCCAGTAGTTTGGCAAAGACAGGGTCGAACACCGGGGAGCTGTTTTTT. Translated: CASSLAKTGSNTGELFF. The whole variable domain, remainder taken from reference TRBV19 and TRBJ2-2, is DGGITQSPKYLFRKEGQNVTLSCEQNLNHDAMYWYRQDPGQGLRLIYYSQIVNDFQKGDIAEGYSVSREKKESFPLTVTSAQKNPTAFYLCASSLAKTGSNTGELFFGEGSRLTVL.

The J gene is TRBJ2-1, the V gene TRBV15; a possible D gene is TRBD1 (6 bases). Germline-derived CDR1 and CDR2 are LNHNV and YYDKDF (reference sequence). The CDR3 is made up of 12 amino acids. The V end was cut by 1 base, the J end by 9 bases, with 7 bases between. The chain's CDR3 is CATSRVGGEQFF. As DNA, the CDR3 is TGTGCCACCAGCAGAGTAGGGGGTGAGCAGTTCTTC.

J is TRBJ2-5 and V is TRBV7-9, with a possible D match to TRBD1 (6 bases). In germline, CDR1 is SEHNR, CDR2 FQNEAQ (reference sequence). The CDR3 extends over 13 amino acids. V was shortened by 5 bases and J by 4 bases, with 11 bases between the two germline ends. The CDR3 DNA reads TGTGCCAGCAGCCCCTGGACAGTAGAGACCCAGTACTTC. This codes for CASSPWTVETQYF.

The V call is TRBV5-6, the J call TRBJ2-1; TRBD2 matches 9 bases. The CDR3 runs to 15 residues. The V segment lost 3 bases and the J segment 7 bases; nucleotides outside the gene matches: 8. Germline loops: CDR1 SGHDT, CDR2 YYEEEE. The DNA of the CDR3 is TGTGCCAGCAGCTCCTTGGCGGGGGGGCAGAATGAGCAGTTCTTC. Its protein product is CASSSLAGGQNEQFF.

This clone appeared a few times. The chain links TRBV5-1 to TRBJ1-5; possibly TRBD1 for D (6 bases). Trimming shortened V by 2 bases and J by 11 bases, and 14 bases separated the two germline ends. Germline CDR1 is SGHRS and CDR2 is YFSETQ. The length of the CDR3 is 13 residues. This CDR3 reads CASSLEGSGAQHF. CDR3 DNA sequence: TGCGCCAGCAGCTTAGAGGGGTCAGGGGCCCAGCATTTT.

A single count supports this clone. This sequence joins TRBV19 and TRBJ1-1; 7 bases align to TRBD1. The germline CDR1 and CDR2 sequences are LNHDA and SQIVND (reference sequence). Trimming removed 8 bases from V and 3 bases from J; junction bases left unmatched: 6. CDR3 length equals 13 residues. The CDR3 DNA reads TGTGCCAGTGGGGACAGTGGGGACACTGAAGCTTTCTTT. Its protein is CASGDSGDTEAFF.

V is TRBV6-5 and J is TRBJ1-1, with a weak D call TRBD1 (6 bases). CDR1 and CDR2 from the germline V gene are MNHEY and SVGAGI. The V gene lost 8 bases and the J gene lost 1 base, with 17 bases spanning the gap. The CDR3 loop spans 15 amino acids. The CDR3 region is CASRGGRATNTEAFF. The DNA for the CDR3 is TGTGCCAGCCGGGGGGGCAGGGCGACGAACACTGAAGCTTTCTTT.

The chain joins TRBV19 to TRBJ2-1; D perhaps matches TRBD2 (6 bases). V lost 4 bases to trimming and J lost 0 bases, with 10 bases between them. The CDR3 is 15 residues long. Germline CDR1 LNHDA, CDR2 SQIVND (reference sequence). The chain's CDR3 is CASSKGGSSYNEQFF. CDR3 DNA sequence: TGTGCCAGTAGTAAAGGAGGGAGCTCCTACAATGAGCAGTTCTTC.

The rearrangement joins TRBV3-1 (or the pseudogene TRBV3-2) to TRBJ2-3; 7 nucleotides align to TRBD1. Germline CDR1 is LGHDT and CDR2 is YNNKEL (reference sequence). Trimming at V came to 5 bases and at J to 3 bases, leaving 11 bases not matched to a gene. This CDR3 is 16 amino acids long. CDR3 sequence reads: CASSLRVDRKTDTQYF. The CDR3 region has the DNA TGTGCCAGCAGCTTAAGGGTGGACAGGAAAACAGATACGCAGTATTTT.

V usage is TRBV19 and J usage is TRBJ1-5, with 9 bases matching TRBD1. CDR1 and CDR2 (germline): LNHDA, SQIVND (reference sequence). Trimming removed 5 bases from V and 4 bases from J; junction bases left unmatched: 9. CDR3 length equals 16 residues. CDR3 sequence (DNA): TGTGCCAGTAGTCGGGGACAGGGTCGGGCGAATCAGCCCCAGCATTTT. Protein: CASSRGQGRANQPQHF.

The V and J genes are TRBV2 and TRBJ1-5; no firm D call. Germline lookup yields CDR1 SNHLY and CDR2 FYNNEI. Trimming shortened V by 6 bases and J by 4 bases, and 10 bases separated the two germline ends. This CDR3 is 13 amino acids long. The CDR3 coding sequence is TGTGCCAGCAGGCCCCCCCAGAATCAGCCCCAGCATTTT. This gives the protein CASRPPQNQPQHF.

This clone was seen just once. The CDR3 sequence: CAISESTVHGTDTQYF. For the CDR3, the DNA is TGTGCCATCAGTGAGTCTACCGTACACGGCACAGATACGCAGTATTTT. V and J are TRBV10-3 and TRBJ2-3; no firm D call. The CDR3 is 16 amino acids. Between the trimmed V and J ends, which lost 0 bases and 1 base, there was a span of 11 bases. The germline V gene encodes CDR1 ENHRY and CDR2 SYGVKD.

The rearrangement uses TRBV4-1 and TRBJ1-1; a possible D gene is TRBD1 (5 bases). The ends were cut back, 1 base at V and 6 bases at J, with 12 bases in the middle. The CDR3 has 14 residues. Germline V gives CDR1 MGHRA, CDR2 YSYEKL. CDR3 DNA: TGCGCCAGCAGCCAAGGACAGCTTCCTTCTGAAGCTTTCTTT. This sequence encodes CASSQGQLPSEAFF.

The chain carries TRBV10-3 and TRBJ2-5; the match to TRBD1 covers 9 bases. Unmatched junction bases numbered 5, after V lost 4 bases and J lost 2 bases. The CDR3 is made up of 15 amino acids. Germline-derived CDR1 and CDR2 are ENHRY and SYGVKD. In DNA, the CDR3 is TGTGCCATCAGTGGGGGCGGGACAGGGCAAGAGACCCAGTACTTC. Amino acid sequence: CAISGGGTGQETQYF.

The chain is built from TRBV19 and TRBJ2-3; D is unresolved. With 3 bases removed from V and 4 bases from J, the gap between germline ends came to 8 bases. The CDR3 has 13 amino acids. Germline-derived CDR1 and CDR2 are LNHDA and SQIVND (reference sequence). CDR3 residues: CASSISYADTQYF. The CDR3 nucleotides read TGTGCCAGTAGTATTTCCTATGCAGATACGCAGTATTTT.

Only a few counts were recorded for this clone. V usage is TRBV19 and J usage is TRBJ2-2; D may be TRBD1 (6 bases). The V end lost 6 bases, the J end lost 5 bases, and 19 bases lay between the germline ends. The length of the CDR3 is 16 residues. The germline gives CDR1 LNHDA, CDR2 SQIVND (reference sequence). The CDR3 protein is CASSRLRDTLTGELFF. The CDR3 DNA sequence: TGTGCCAGTAGCAGACTCCGGGACACCCTAACCGGGGAGCTGTTTTTT.

The V and J genes are TRBV5-1 and TRBJ2-2; TRBD2 agrees at 13 bases. The V gene's germline CDR1 is SGHRS and CDR2 YFSETQ. This CDR3 comprises 16 residues. V lost 3 bases, J lost 4 bases, and 3 bases stayed unmatched. In DNA form, the CDR3 reads TGCGCCAGCAGCTCCGGACTAGCGGGGGCCACCGGGGAGCTGTTTTTT. Its protein is CASSSGLAGATGELFF. Looking up the rest from reference TRBV5-1 and TRBJ2-2 gives the full variable domain: KAGVTQTPRYLIKTRGQQVTLSCSPISGHRSVSWYQQTPGQGLQFLFEYFSETQRNKGNFPGRFSGRQFSNSRSEMNVSTLELGDSALYLCASSSGLAGATGELFFGEGSRLTVL.

This clone was recorded once. The sample has other DNA sequences that encode this CDR3 too. This chain joins TRBV27 and TRBJ2-7, with 9 bases matching TRBD1. The germline gives CDR1 MNHEY, CDR2 SMNVEV (reference sequence). J was trimmed by 0 bases and V by 6 bases; bases with no gene match: 3. The CDR3 is made up of 14 amino acids. In DNA, the CDR3 is TGTGCCAGCAGCTCGACAGGGGGCTCCTACGAGCAGTACTTC. This gives the protein CASSSTGGSYEQYF.